Listed here are 32 T cell receptor beta chains from one sample, sequenced in a study of PD-L1 blockade in urothelial cancer. Produced via immunoSEQ multiplex PCR; TCRdb's table is partial and in-frame only. The sample has some 100,000 clones, about nine tenths seen once. This specimen was PBMCs, taken around atezolizumab (anti-PD-L1) treatment. Source of these receptors: a woman of 80 years or more with urothelial cancer.

The sample holds one count of this clone. CDR3 protein: CASSSLLAGGYNEQFF. Here the CDR3 DNA reads TGTGCCAGCAGCTCCTTACTAGCGGGAGGGTACAATGAGCAGTTCTTC. The chain has TRBV7-9 and TRBJ2-1, with 13 positions matching TRBD2. Germline CDR1 and CDR2: SEHNR and FQNEAQ (reference sequence). The ends lost 4 bases at V and 4 bases at J; junction bases unmatched: 4. The CDR3 is made up of 16 amino acids.

The genes are TRBV6-6 and TRBJ1-1; maybe TRBD1 (6 bases). This CDR3 is built from 15 residues. Per the germline V gene, CDR1 is MNHNY and CDR2 is SVGAGI (reference sequence). Trimming pared 6 bases from V and 3 bases from J, leaving 17 bases between. CDR3 sequence: CASSQTRHRDTEAFF. CDR3 bases: TGTGCCAGCAGCCAAACAAGGCACAGGGACACTGAAGCTTTCTTT.

The rearrangement links TRBV9 to TRBJ1-3; the D gene is possibly TRBD1 (6 bases). Germline V gene lookup returns CDR1 SGDLS and CDR2 YYNGEE. The CDR3 has 14 amino acids. The V and J ends lost 6 bases and 4 bases respectively, with 14 bases between them. The CDR3 protein is CASTPAGAGNTIYF. Here the CDR3 DNA reads TGTGCCAGCACTCCGGCGGGGGCAGGAAACACCATATATTTT.

The rearrangement joins TRBV9 to TRBJ1-5; 7 bases agree with TRBD1. The ends lost 4 bases at V and 0 bases at J; junction bases unmatched: 4. In germline, CDR1 is SGDLS, CDR2 YYNGEE. The CDR3 is 15 amino acids. The CDR3 coding sequence is TGTGCCAGCAGCACCGGACAGGATAGCAATCAGCCCCAGCATTTT. It encodes CASSTGQDSNQPQHF.

The rearrangement links TRBV7-8 to TRBJ1-4; D unresolved. The CDR3 is 16 residues long. Germline CDR1 SGHVS, CDR2 FQNEAQ. V was clipped by 2 bases and J by 8 bases, with 18 bases between them. CDR3 nucleotide sequence: TGTGCCAGCAGCTTACATGGTCGGCGGGGAGGGGAAAAACTGTTTTTT. Protein product: CASSLHGRRGGEKLFF.

The chain joins TRBV27 to TRBJ2-5; 13 nucleotides line up with TRBD2. The germline gives CDR1 MNHEY, CDR2 SMNVEV (reference sequence). This CDR3 comprises 21 residues. V lost 1 base, J lost 1 base, and 15 bases stayed unmatched. CDR3 DNA: TGTGCCAGCAGTTTATTTGCGAGAGGGACTAGCGGGGCTTACCCCCAAGAGACCCAGTACTTC. Its translation: CASSLFARGTSGAYPQETQYF.

CDR3 in amino acids: CASTGAGEQYF. CDR3 coding DNA: TGTGCCAGCACAGGGGCTGGTGAGCAGTACTTC. J is TRBJ2-7 and V is TRBV28; the D gene is possibly TRBD1 (6 bases). CDR3 length equals 11 residues. Germline V CDR1 and CDR2: MDHEN, SYDVKM. V lost 7 bases, J lost 7 bases, and 11 bases lay in between. Variable domain in full (rest from reference TRBV28 and TRBJ2-7): DVKVTQSSRYLVKRTGEKVFLECVQDMDHENMFWYRQDPGLGLRLIYFSYDVKMKEKGDIPEGYSVSREKKERFSLILESASTNQTSMYLCASTGAGEQYFGPGTRLTVT.

This rearrangement joins TRBV11-2 to TRBJ2-2; tentative D call: TRBD1 (5 bases). This CDR3 is built from 15 residues. Trimming pared 3 bases from V and 7 bases from J, leaving 15 bases between. Per germline, CDR1 SGHAT and CDR2 FQNNGV. CDR3 amino acids: CASSLQDSPGGELFF. DNA for the CDR3: TGTGCCAGCAGCTTGCAAGACAGCCCGGGCGGGGAGCTGTTTTTT.

V is TRBV11-2 and J is TRBJ2-1; 8 nucleotides line up with TRBD2. The CDR3 loop spans 13 amino acids. Unmatched junction bases numbered 12, after V lost 10 bases and J lost 10 bases. Per germline, CDR1 SGHAT and CDR2 FQNNGV. CDR3 bases: TGTGCCACCAAATCGGAGGCTAGCGGGGAGCAGTTCTTC. This sequence encodes CATKSEASGEQFF.

This chain uses TRBV18 with TRBJ2-1; D is perhaps TRBD2 (6 bases). Looked up from germline, CDR1 is KGHSH and CDR2 is LQKENI. The CDR3 extends over 16 amino acids. The V and J ends lost 3 bases and 2 bases respectively, with 14 bases between them. The CDR3: CASSPRASDAYNEQFF. CDR3 nucleotides: TGTGCCAGCTCACCCCGGGCTAGCGATGCCTACAATGAGCAGTTCTTC.

In DNA form, the CDR3 reads TGTGCCAGCAGCTTAGCTAGGGGGAGGGGTGAGGCTTTCTTT. Protein: CASSLARGRGEAFF. V gene TRBV7-6 combines with J gene TRBJ1-1; possible D gene TRBD1, 6 bases. Per germline, CDR1 SGHVS and CDR2 FNYEAQ. V was shortened by 0 bases and J by 11 bases, with 16 bases between the two germline ends. There are 14 residues in the CDR3.

The chain recombines TRBV9 with TRBJ2-5; D is possibly TRBD2 (5 bases). This CDR3 spans 14 amino acids. The germline V gene has CDR1 SGDLS and CDR2 YYNGEE. V was trimmed by 1 base and J by 3 bases, leaving 10 bases between them. This CDR3 reads CASSVTPGEETQYF. The DNA of the CDR3 is TGTGCCAGCAGCGTAACCCCCGGGGAAGAGACCCAGTACTTC.

This chain uses TRBV7-9 with TRBJ2-3; D not certain. Trimming cost V 4 bases and J 2 bases, with 10 bases left between them. CDR1 and CDR2 from the germline V gene are SEHNR and FQNEAQ (reference sequence). This CDR3 is built from 14 residues. As DNA, the CDR3 is TGTGCCAGCAGCTCACAGACCTTCACAGATACGCAGTATTTT. This encodes CASSSQTFTDTQYF.

This sequence joins TRBV25-1 and TRBJ2-1; 9 nucleotides align to TRBD2. Germline CDR1 reads MGHDK; CDR2 reads SYGVNS. The CDR3 length is 15 residues. V lost 6 bases to trimming and J lost 2 bases; unmatched junction nucleotides: 5. The CDR3 is CASSKLAGTYNEQFF. In DNA form, the CDR3 reads TGTGCCAGCAGCAAACTAGCGGGCACCTACAATGAGCAGTTCTTC.

This chain joins TRBV2 and TRBJ1-1; 11 bases agree with TRBD1. J gave up 6 bases and V 5 bases, and 5 bases lay outside the gene matches. CDR1 and CDR2 from the germline V gene are SNHLY and FYNNEI. This CDR3 is 14 amino acids long. The CDR3 region is CASSFGQGAAEAFF. The CDR3 nucleotides are TGTGCCAGCAGTTTCGGACAGGGGGCGGCTGAAGCTTTCTTT.

The chain has TRBV30 and TRBJ2-3; 7 nucleotides match TRBD2. There are 18 residues in the CDR3. Germline lookup yields CDR1 GTSNPN and CDR2 SVGIG (reference sequence). With 0 bases clipped from V and 4 bases from J, the junction kept 16 bases outside the gene matches. CDR3 residues: CAWSVLWEGLNNPDTQYF. CDR3 nucleotide sequence: TGTGCCTGGAGTGTCCTGTGGGAGGGCCTTAATAACCCAGATACGCAGTATTTT.

J is TRBJ1-2 and V is TRBV27; D might be TRBD1 (6 bases). The CDR3 runs to 15 residues. CDR1 and CDR2 from the germline V gene are MNHEY and SMNVEV (reference sequence). V lost 3 bases to trimming and J lost 3 bases, with 14 bases between them. The CDR3 DNA reads TGTGCCAGCAGTTTGGCTGGGGGCGGAGACTATGGCTACACCTTC. Encoded protein: CASSLAGGGDYGYTF.

The chain couples TRBV15 to TRBJ1-1; weak D call: TRBD1 (5 bases). Trimming stripped 2 bases from V and 8 bases from J, with 12 bases between. Per germline, CDR1 LNHNV and CDR2 YYDKDF (reference sequence). The CDR3 runs to 13 residues. For the CDR3, the DNA is TGTGCCACCAGCAGACATGGGGGGTCGGAAGCTTTCTTT. Translated: CATSRHGGSEAFF.

This clone was observed once. The V gene is TRBV29-1, the J gene TRBJ1-2, with D perhaps matching TRBD1 (6 bases). The V end lost 6 bases, the J end lost 4 bases, and 21 bases lay between the germline ends. From germline, CDR1 is SQVTM and CDR2 ANQGSEA. This CDR3 has 15 amino acids. CDR3 nucleotide sequence: TGCAGCGTAACCCCGGGACATCTCGGAGGCTATGGCTACACCTTC. Translation: CSVTPGHLGGYGYTF.

The V gene is TRBV29-1, the J gene TRBJ2-7; D possibly corresponds to TRBD2 (7 bases). V shed 6 bases and J shed 6 bases, with 18 bases lying between them. The V gene's germline CDR1 is SQVTM and CDR2 ANQGSEA. The CDR3 runs to 13 residues. CDR3 in amino acids: CSVRKGGTAEQYF. For the CDR3, the DNA is TGCAGCGTCAGAAAGGGGGGGACCGCCGAGCAGTACTTC.

The J gene is TRBJ1-1, the V gene TRBV18; 8 bases agree with TRBD1. Germline V gene sequence: CDR1 KGHSH, CDR2 LQKENI. With V trimmed by 6 bases and J by 5 bases, 14 bases remained unmatched. The CDR3 runs to 16 residues. The CDR3 sequence: CASSLQGAWAITEAFF. The CDR3 coding sequence is TGTGCCAGCTCCCTCCAGGGGGCCTGGGCAATAACTGAAGCTTTCTTT.

The chain uses TRBV7-2 and TRBJ2-1, with 13 bases lining up with TRBD2. This CDR3 is built from 16 residues. Germline V gene sequence: CDR1 SGHTA, CDR2 FQGNSA. Losses at the gene ends were 5 bases for V and 6 bases for J; bases not matched to a gene: 7. CDR3 protein: CASSPPGLAGLNEQFF. The CDR3, as DNA: TGTGCCAGCAGCCCGCCGGGACTAGCGGGACTCAATGAGCAGTTCTTC.

This CDR3 is CASSVLSTSSYEQYF. The DNA for the CDR3 is TGTGCCAGCAGTGTTCTTTCGACTAGCTCCTACGAGCAGTACTTC. The rearrangement links TRBV25-1 to TRBJ2-5; tentatively, D is TRBD2 (6 bases). TRBJ2-7 matches the DNA end more closely, so the J call is doubtful. The CDR3 has 15 residues. Germline V gene data show CDR1 as MGHDK and CDR2 as SYGVNS.

The chain joins TRBV7-9 to TRBJ2-4, with a weak D call TRBD2 (6 bases). The CDR3 has 13 residues. V was shortened by 7 bases and J by 3 bases, with 10 bases between the two germline ends. Germline CDR1 SEHNR, CDR2 FQNEAQ (reference sequence). The CDR3 loop reads CASTDGGKNIQYF. CDR3 nucleotide sequence: TGTGCCAGCACGGACGGGGGCAAAAACATTCAGTACTTC.

Only one count was recorded for this clone. The chain links TRBV28 to TRBJ2-7; 10 bases fit TRBD2. This CDR3 region has 14 residues. The V gene's germline CDR1 is MDHEN and CDR2 SYDVKM. Trimming cost V 6 bases and J 3 bases; bases outside gene matches: 5. The CDR3 reads CASSVTSGNYEQYF. In DNA, the CDR3 is TGTGCCAGCAGCGTAACTAGCGGGAACTACGAGCAGTACTTC.

This chain joins TRBV7-3 and TRBJ1-2; the match to TRBD1 covers 7 bases. Germline CDR1 is SGHTA and CDR2 is FQGTGA. The CDR3 sequence is 15 residues long. V shed 0 bases and J 4 bases; nucleotides not matched to a gene: 5. The CDR3 loop is CASSLTSGGGYGYTF. Here the CDR3 DNA reads TGTGCCAGCAGCTTAACGTCAGGGGGTGGCTATGGCTACACCTTC.

This clone showed up just once. The chain joins TRBV5-4 to TRBJ1-1; TRBD1 matches at 7 bases. The V segment lost 0 bases and the J segment 1 base; nucleotides outside the gene matches: 3. In germline, CDR1 is SGHNT, CDR2 YYREEE (reference sequence). The CDR3 is 15 amino acids. CDR3 sequence reads: CASSLAGGRNTEAFF. CDR3 nucleotides: TGTGCCAGCAGCTTGGCAGGGGGAAGGAACACTGAAGCTTTCTTT.

This chain joins TRBV27 and TRBJ2-7; 8 bases line up with TRBD2. The CDR3 covers 15 residues. Germline CDR1 and CDR2: MNHEY and SMNVEV (reference sequence). V shed 5 bases and J 3 bases; nucleotides not matched to a gene: 9. The CDR3 DNA reads TGTGCCAGCAGTCCCATAAGCGGGAGACTCTACGAGCAGTACTTC. It is translated as CASSPISGRLYEQYF.

The chain has TRBV18 and TRBJ1-2; 8 bases match TRBD1. The germline gives CDR1 KGHSH, CDR2 LQKENI. J lost 1 base, V lost 2 bases, and 6 bases had no gene match. The CDR3 loop spans 16 amino acids. The CDR3 DNA reads as TGTGCCAGCTCACCAATATCAGGGGGCGATAACTATGGCTACACCTTC. It codes for CASSPISGGDNYGYTF.

The chain uses TRBV28 and TRBJ2-7; 10 nucleotides align to TRBD2. The length of the CDR3 is 14 residues. Germline V gives CDR1 MDHEN, CDR2 SYDVKM. Trimming removed 4 bases from V and 6 bases from J; junction bases left unmatched: 6. CDR3 protein: CASSSRLAGVEQYF. CDR3 bases: TGTGCCAGCAGTTCCCGGCTAGCGGGAGTCGAGCAGTACTTC. Drawing the rest from reference TRBV28 and TRBJ2-7, the complete variable domain is DVKVTQSSRYLVKRTGEKVFLECVQDMDHENMFWYRQDPGLGLRLIYFSYDVKMKEKGDIPEGYSVSREKKERFSLILESASTNQTSMYLCASSSRLAGVEQYFGPGTRLTVT.

J is TRBJ2-2 and V is TRBV27; D might be TRBD2 (5 bases). There are 18 residues in the CDR3. Germline CDR1 and CDR2: MNHEY and SMNVEV (reference sequence). Trimming cost V 6 bases and J 6 bases, with 26 bases left between them. The CDR3 sequence: CASSPLPGFLTDPGELFF. The CDR3 DNA is TGTGCCAGCAGCCCCCTTCCGGGATTTTTAACGGACCCCGGGGAGCTGTTTTTT.

The J gene is TRBJ2-1, the V gene TRBV6-5; 7 bases fit TRBD1. The V segment lost 0 bases and the J segment 6 bases; nucleotides outside the gene matches: 5. The CDR3 has 15 residues. The germline V gene encodes CDR1 MNHEY and CDR2 SVGAGI. The DNA for the CDR3 is TGTGCCAGCAGTTACTCGGGACCAGGGGGCAATGAGCAGTTCTTC. Amino acids: CASSYSGPGGNEQFF.